This T cell receptor beta chain comes out of a study of blood T cell repertoires in COVID-19. CDR3 length: 15 residues. The V gene lost 5 bases and the J gene lost 0 bases, with 11 bases spanning the gap. Per the germline V gene, CDR1 is SGHTA and CDR2 is FQGNSA. This clone was observed a single time. The assay was immunoSEQ multiplex PCR, and TCRdb's table has in-frame clones only and misses some. The repertoire holds approximately 430,000 clones, with around 86% as singletons. The source of this sequence is a woman between 25 and 40 years old with active or convalescent COVID-19. Sequencing used peripheral blood. The chain has TRBV7-2 and TRBJ1-5; tentative D call: TRBD1 (5 bases). The DNA for the CDR3 is TGTGCCAGCAGCACCGACAGTTATAGCAATCAGCCCCAGCATTTT. Protein sequence: CASSTDSYSNQPQHF.